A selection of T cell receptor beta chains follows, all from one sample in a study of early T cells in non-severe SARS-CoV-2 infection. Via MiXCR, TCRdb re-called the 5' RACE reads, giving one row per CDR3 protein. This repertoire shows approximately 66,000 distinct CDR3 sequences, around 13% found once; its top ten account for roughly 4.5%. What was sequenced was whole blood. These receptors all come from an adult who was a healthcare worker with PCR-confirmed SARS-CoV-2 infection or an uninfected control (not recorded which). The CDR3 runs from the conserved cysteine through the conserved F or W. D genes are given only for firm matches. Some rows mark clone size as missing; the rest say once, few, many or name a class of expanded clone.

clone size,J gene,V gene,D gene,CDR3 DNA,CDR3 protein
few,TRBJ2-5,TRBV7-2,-,TGTGCCAGCAGCTTTTTCGAGGAGACCCAGTACTTC,CASSFFEETQYF
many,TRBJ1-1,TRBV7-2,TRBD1,TGTGCCAGCAGCTGGATACCCGGGACAGGGGGCTGGGCTTTCTTT,CASSWIPGTGGWAFF
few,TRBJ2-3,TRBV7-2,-,TGTGCCAGCAACTCCGGGGGGCCTAGCACAGATACGCAGTATTTT,CASNSGGPSTDTQYF
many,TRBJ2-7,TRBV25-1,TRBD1,TGTGCCAGCAGCATACCGGGACAGAACGAGCAGTACTTC,CASSIPGQNEQYF
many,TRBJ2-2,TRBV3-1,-,TGTGCCAGCAGCCGGAGGGAGACCGGGGAGCTGTTTTTT,CASSRRETGELFF
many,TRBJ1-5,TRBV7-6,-,TGTGCCAGCAGCACCGGGACTTCAGGGAATCAGCCCCAGCATTTT,CASSTGTSGNQPQHF
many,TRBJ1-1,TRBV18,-,TGTGCCAGCTCTCGAGGGACCGAAAACACTGAAGCTTTCTTT,CASSRGTENTEAFF
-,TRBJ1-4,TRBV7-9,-,TGTGCCAGCGCCCTGGGGGCGCATGAAAAACTGTTTTTT,CASALGAHEKLFF
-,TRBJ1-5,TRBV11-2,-,TGTGCCAGCAGCCTTAACAGGGCTCAGCCCCAGCATTTT,CASSLNRAQPQHF
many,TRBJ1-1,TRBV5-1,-,TGCGCCAGCCGATTCTCAGGGAACACTGAAGCTTTCTTT,CASRFSGNTEAFF
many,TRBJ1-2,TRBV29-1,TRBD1,TGCAGCGCGTCGGACAGGGCGGTGAATGGCTACACCTTC,CSASDRAVNGYTF
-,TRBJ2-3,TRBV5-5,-,TGTGCCAGCAGCCGAGTAGGCACAGATACGCAGTATTTT,CASSRVGTDTQYF
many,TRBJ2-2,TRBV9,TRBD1,TGTGCCAGCAGTTCTGACAGGGGTCAAGCCGGGGAGCTGTTTTTT,CASSSDRGQAGELFF
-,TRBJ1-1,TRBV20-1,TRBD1,TGCAGTGCTAGAGATCCGGGACAGGCAATTGAAGCTTTCTTT,CSARDPGQAIEAFF
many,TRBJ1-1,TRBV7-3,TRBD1,TGTGCCAGCAGCAGACAGGGGGTGGGCACTGAAGCTTTCTTT,CASSRQGVGTEAFF
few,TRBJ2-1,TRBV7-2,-,TGTGCCAGCAGCCCCAGCGGTCCAGGGAAGGGCTTTAGGTTCTTC,CASSPSGPGKGFRFF
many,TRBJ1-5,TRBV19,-,TGTGCCAGTAGCCAGAACAATCAGCCCCAGCATTTT,CASSQNNQPQHF
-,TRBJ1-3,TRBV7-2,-,TGTGCCAGCAGCCTCCAAACAGGACCAATATATTTT,CASSLQTGPIYF
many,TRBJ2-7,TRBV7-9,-,TGTGCCAGCAGCTTAATGTCGGGCGGCCTCTACGAGCAGTACTTC,CASSLMSGGLYEQYF
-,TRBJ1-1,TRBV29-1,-,TGCAGCGCGATATCCGGGAGTTTCACTGAAGCTTTCTTT,CSAISGSFTEAFF
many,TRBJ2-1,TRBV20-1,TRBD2,TGCAGTGCAAGAAAACTAGCGGGAAGGATAGCAGATGAGCAGTTCTTC,CSARKLAGRIADEQFF
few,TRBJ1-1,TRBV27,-,TGTGCCAGCAGCTATCTGGGACAAGAGAACACTGAAGCTTTCTTT,CASSYLGQENTEAFF
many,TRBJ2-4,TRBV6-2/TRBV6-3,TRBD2,TGTGCCAGCAGAGGACTAGCGGGAGTAAACATTCAGTACTTC,CASRGLAGVNIQYF
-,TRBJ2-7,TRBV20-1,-,TGCAGTGCCCACCCACCTGGGGCCTCCTACGAGCAGTACTTC,CSAHPPGASYEQYF
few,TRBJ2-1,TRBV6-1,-,TGTGCCAGCAGTAGGAGTGCCGGGACAACCCTCAATGAGCAGTTCTTC,CASSRSAGTTLNEQFF
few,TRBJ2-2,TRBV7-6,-,TGTGCCAGCAGCGAGGTCGTCTTCTCACCTTCCGGGGAGCTGTTTTTT,CASSEVVFSPSGELFF
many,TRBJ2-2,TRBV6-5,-,TGTGCCAGCAGTTACCGGACCGGGGAGCTGTTTTTT,CASSYRTGELFF
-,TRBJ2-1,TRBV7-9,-,TGTGCCAGCAGCTTACGTTCCAGATTCAATGAGCAGTTCTTC,CASSLRSRFNEQFF
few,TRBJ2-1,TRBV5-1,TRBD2,TGCGCCAGCAGCCAGAGTAGCGGGAATGAGCAGTTCTTC,CASSQSSGNEQFF
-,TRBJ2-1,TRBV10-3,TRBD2,TGTGCCATCAGTGAGTTTTCGACTAGCGGGGGAGGTGAGCAGTTCTTC,CAISEFSTSGGGEQFF
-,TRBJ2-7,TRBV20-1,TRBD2,TGCAGTGCAAATAGCGGGGACTTCTACGAGCAGTACTTC,CSANSGDFYEQYF
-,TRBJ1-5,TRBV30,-,TGTGCCTGGAGTGTACTGGATGGCCAGCCCCAGCATTTT,CAWSVLDGQPQHF
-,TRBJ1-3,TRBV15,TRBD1,TGTGCCACCAGCAGAGGGGACAGGGGAAGCACCATATATTTT,CATSRGDRGSTIYF
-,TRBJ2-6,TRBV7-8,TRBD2,TGTGCCAGCAGCTTCGCTAGCGGGGTCTCTGGGGCCAACGTCCTGATTTTC,CASSFASGVSGANVLIF
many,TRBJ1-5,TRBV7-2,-,TGTGCCAGCAGCCAGGGCGGGGGGAACAATCAGCCCCAGCATTTT,CASSQGGGNNQPQHF
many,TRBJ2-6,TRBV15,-,TGTGCCACCAGCAGGGACATAGTGCTCTCTGGGGCCAACGTCCTGACTTTC,CATSRDIVLSGANVLTF
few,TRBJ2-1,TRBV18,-,TGTGCCAGCTCGCCACTTAGCGACCTTCGTAATGAGCAGTTCTTC,CASSPLSDLRNEQFF
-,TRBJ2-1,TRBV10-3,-,TGTGCCATCTCCGGCGGAGCCTACAATGAGCAGTTCTTC,CAISGGAYNEQFF
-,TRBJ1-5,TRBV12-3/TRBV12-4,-,TGTGCCAGCAGCTCCAGCGGCACTGGCAATCAGCCCCAGCATTTT,CASSSSGTGNQPQHF
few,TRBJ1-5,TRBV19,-,TGTGCCAGTAGTATAGATGTTCCTCAGCCCCAGCATTTT,CASSIDVPQPQHF
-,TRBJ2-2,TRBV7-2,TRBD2,TGTGCCAGCAGCTTAGCGCAGCGGGGGGCCCAATCCGGGGAGCTGTTTTTT,CASSLAQRGAQSGELFF
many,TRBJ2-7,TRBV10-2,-,TGCGCCAGCACCCCCCCAGGGTACTCCTACGAGCAGTACTTC,CASTPPGYSYEQYF
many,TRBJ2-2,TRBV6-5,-,TGTGCCAGCAGCCGAATTTCCACCGGGGAGCTGTTTTTT,CASSRISTGELFF
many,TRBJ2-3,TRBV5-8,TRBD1,TGTGCCAGCAGCCTTGGGTCGGCCAGGTCAGGGGGCTCAGATACGCAGTATTTT,CASSLGSARSGGSDTQYF
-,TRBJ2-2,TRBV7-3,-,TGTGCCAGCAGCTTAGACGGGACGAACACCGGGGAGCTGTTTTTT,CASSLDGTNTGELFF